What follows is one TCR beta chain and its context. As yet, its antigen is unknown. These data originate in a study of CD8 T cells in ankylosing spondylitis. Whole-study results and caveats: Enrichment of disease-linked clones was reportedly significant in matched ankylosing spondylitis synovial fluid.

Each CDR3 protein is one row after TCRdb ran MiXCR on the 5' RACE reads. There are some 200,000 distinct CDR3 sequences in the sample; 18% occur only once, and more than 3.5% lies in the top ten. CDR1 and CDR2 (germline): DFQATT, SNEGSKA (reference sequence). This CDR3 region has 12 residues. V was pared by 5 bases and J by 2 bases, with 8 bases between. The sequenced material came from blood, either unsorted or a sorted T cell fraction (not recorded which). J is TRBJ2-3 and V is TRBV20-1; D ambiguous. The sequence was obtained from a male donor between 5 and 29 years old with ankylosing spondylitis or in good health (not recorded which). The DNA for the CDR3 is TGCAGTGCTTACGCGCACACAGATACGCAGTATTTT. This gives the protein CSAYAHTDTQYF.